Each of the 20 T cell receptor beta chains below was sequenced from the same sample in a study of a mutant IDH1 vaccine in newly diagnosed glioma. What these receptors recognize is not known. Using immunoSEQ multiplex PCR, the repertoire was profiled, and TCRdb retains in-frame clones only, with some absent. The sample has tens of thousands of clones, about 87% seen once. Regarding time point: week 23, last vaccination. Each dose delivered 300 ug of mutant IDH1 20-mer peptide subcutaneously with imiquimod. The specimen comprised PBMCs, sampled from a glioma patient whose treatment included an IDH1 peptide vaccine. These TCRs come from a man younger than 30 with glioma.

The chain uses TRBV7-2 and TRBJ2-1; D assignment may be TRBD1 or TRBD2 (5 bases each). Trimming took off 5 bases at V and 0 bases at J, with 23 bases between the two ends. The CDR3 is 19 residues long. The germline gives CDR1 SGHTA, CDR2 FQGNSA. CDR3 residues: CASSLGGSLQALSYNEQFF. As DNA, the CDR3 is TGTGCCAGCAGCCTAGGAGGATCGCTACAGGCCCTCTCCTACAATGAGCAGTTCTTC.

This chain connects TRBV5-1 to TRBJ2-3; 8 bases line up with TRBD2. The CDR3 has 13 amino acids. V trimming: 2 bases; J trimming: 4 bases; junction bases outside the gene matches: 0. Germline V gene data show CDR1 as SGHRS and CDR2 as YFSETQ. The CDR3 DNA is TGCGCCAGCAGCTTAGCGGGAGCAGATACGCAGTATTTT. Encoded protein: CASSLAGADTQYF.

This rearrangement joins TRBV18 to TRBJ2-7, with 7 bases identical to TRBD1. The CDR3 is 12 amino acids. J was trimmed by 8 bases and V by 3 bases; bases with no gene match: 4. Germline-derived CDR1 and CDR2 are KGHSH and LQKENI. CDR3 residues: CASSPVGQQQYF. The CDR3 DNA reads as TGTGCCAGCTCACCGGTGGGACAGCAGCAGTACTTC.

This clone was found once. The rearrangement uses TRBV6-6 and TRBJ2-5; perhaps TRBD2 as D (5 bases). The CDR3 loop spans 15 amino acids. Trimming removed 4 bases at V and 5 bases at J, with 17 bases between. The germline V gene encodes CDR1 MNHNY and CDR2 SVGAGI (reference sequence). CDR3 nucleotide sequence: TGTGCCAGCAGTTCTCGGACTGGAACCGCGGAGACCCAGTACTTC. Amino acids: CASSSRTGTAETQYF.

The CDR3 DNA sequence: TGTGCCACCACAGGGAGAGTCGGCACTGAAGCTTTCTTT. Protein product: CATTGRVGTEAFF. The chain couples TRBV28 to TRBJ1-1; tentatively, D is TRBD1 (6 bases). The CDR3 has 13 residues. Looked up from germline, CDR1 is MDHEN and CDR2 is SYDVKM. Trimming took 10 bases from V and 4 from J, leaving 16 bases between them.

The chain recombines TRBV19 with TRBJ1-6; 7 nucleotides match TRBD1. Trimming took 3 bases from V and 7 from J; bases not matched to a gene: 3. Germline assignment: CDR1 LNHDA and CDR2 SQIVND (reference sequence). The CDR3 covers 14 residues. The CDR3 DNA follows: TGTGCCAGTAGTATGACAGGGTGGAATTCACCCCTCCACTTT. Protein: CASSMTGWNSPLHF. Based on the CDR3 plus reference TRBV19 and TRBJ1-6, the full variable domain is DGGITQSPKYLFRKEGQNVTLSCEQNLNHDAMYWYRQDPGQGLRLIYYSQIVNDFQKGDIAEGYSVSREKKESFPLTVTSAQKNPTAFYLCASSMTGWNSPLHFGNGTRLTVT.

The V gene is TRBV5-5, the J gene TRBJ2-2, with 9 bases aligning to TRBD1. In germline, CDR1 is SGHKS, CDR2 YYEKEE (reference sequence). This CDR3 spans 18 amino acids. V lost 3 bases to trimming and J lost 4 bases; unmatched junction nucleotides: 13. CDR3 DNA: TGTGCCAGCAGCTATTTTTTAACCGGGACAGGGTCCACCGGGGAGCTGTTTTTT. Protein: CASSYFLTGTGSTGELFF. Drawing the rest from reference TRBV5-5 and TRBJ2-2, the complete variable domain is DAGVTQSPTHLIKTRGQQVTLRCSPISGHKSVSWYQQVLGQGPQFIFQYYEKEERGRGNFPDRFSARQFPNYSSELNVNALLLGDSALYLCASSYFLTGTGSTGELFFGEGSRLTVL.

The genes are TRBV5-1 and TRBJ1-1; 7 bases line up with TRBD1. V gave up 0 bases and J gave up 11 bases; unmatched junction bases: 1. Germline lookup yields CDR1 SGHRS and CDR2 YFSETQ. CDR3 size: 11 residues. CDR3 bases: TGCGCCAGCAGCTTGGAGGGGGCGGCTTTCTTT. Amino acid sequence: CASSLEGAAFF.

V and J are TRBV27 and TRBJ2-6; D perhaps matches TRBD1 (6 bases). The V and J ends lost 6 bases and 0 bases respectively, with 12 bases between them. In germline, CDR1 is MNHEY, CDR2 SMNVEV (reference sequence). The CDR3 is 16 amino acids. The CDR3, as DNA: TGTGCCAGCAGCCCACAGGGATTCTCTGGGGCCAACGTCCTGACTTTC. Its translation is CASSPQGFSGANVLTF.

The chain has TRBV7-2 and TRBJ1-2; TRBD1 is a possible D gene (6 bases). Looked up from germline, CDR1 is SGHTA and CDR2 is FQGNSA. The CDR3 loop spans 15 amino acids. V dropped 7 bases and J dropped 4 bases, with 19 bases sitting between them. In nucleotides, the CDR3 is TGTGCCAGCATCCGGACAGCCGAATCCTCCTATGGCTACACCTTC. Translation: CASIRTAESSYGYTF.

This clone was seen only a few times. For the CDR3, the DNA is TGTGCCAGCAGCTCGACAGGGAAGGCGAAGGCTGAAGCTTTCTTT. As protein: CASSSTGKAKAEAFF. J is TRBJ1-1 and V is TRBV13; 7 nucleotides line up with TRBD1. Germline V lookup: CDR1 PRHDT, CDR2 FYEKMQ (reference sequence). V dropped 4 bases and J dropped 6; count of bases not matched to a gene: 11. The CDR3 spans 15 residues.

The V and J genes are TRBV18 and TRBJ2-1; perhaps TRBD1 as D (6 bases). V lost 6 bases, J lost 5 bases, and 23 bases lay in between. The CDR3 consists of 17 residues. Looked up from germline, CDR1 is KGHSH and CDR2 is LQKENI. DNA for the CDR3: TGTGCCAGCTCCTTCCGGATTGGGGGCTTCTGGGACAATGAGCAGTTCTTC. Amino acid sequence: CASSFRIGGFWDNEQFF.

This clone was found a few times. This chain uses TRBV30 with TRBJ2-4; 10 bases align to TRBD2. Germline lookup yields CDR1 GTSNPN and CDR2 SVGIG (reference sequence). The V and J ends lost 3 bases and 6 bases, in that order; junction bases with no gene match: 5. This CDR3 is 14 amino acids long. DNA of the CDR3: TGTGCCTGGAGCATAGCGGGAGGACGAAACATTCAGTACTTC. This gives the protein CAWSIAGGRNIQYF. Supplemented by reference TRBV30 and TRBJ2-4, the full variable domain reads SQTIHQWPATLVQPVGSPLSLECTVEGTSNPNLYWYRQAAGRGLQLLFYSVGIGQISSEVPQNLSASRPQDRQFILSSKKLLLSDSGFYLCAWSIAGGRNIQYFGAGTRLSVL.

This clone was detected only a few times. The chain joins TRBV29-1 to TRBJ1-1; maybe TRBD1 (5 bases). Germline CDR1 reads SQVTM; CDR2 reads ANQGSEA. The V and J ends lost 3 bases and 4 bases respectively, with 12 bases between them. The CDR3 is 13 amino acids. This CDR3 is CSVEGTQGTEAFF. The DNA for the CDR3 is TGCAGCGTTGAGGGGACGCAGGGCACTGAAGCTTTCTTT.

The genes are TRBV7-3 and TRBJ2-1, with 7 bases matching TRBD1. From germline, CDR1 is SGHTA and CDR2 FQGTGA. The CDR3 is made up of 15 amino acids. The V segment lost 2 bases and the J segment 2 bases; nucleotides outside the gene matches: 3. The CDR3 protein is CASSLGDSPYNEQFF. In DNA, the CDR3 is TGTGCCAGCAGCTTAGGGGACAGCCCCTACAATGAGCAGTTCTTC.

The chain combines TRBV5-1 with TRBJ2-5; D gene uncertain. V gave up 4 bases and J gave up 4 bases, with 20 bases separating them. CDR1 is SGHRS, CDR2 YFSETQ, per germline. The CDR3 length is 16 residues. The CDR3 loop reads CASSPPSNTKSETQYF. CDR3 DNA: TGCGCCAGCAGCCCACCTAGTAACACGAAATCAGAGACCCAGTACTTC.

The gene calls are TRBV6-5 and TRBJ1-1; 7 bases are shared with TRBD1. Trimming cost V 6 bases and J 1 base; bases outside gene matches: 5. The CDR3 is 14 residues long. Per germline, CDR1 MNHEY and CDR2 SVGAGI. The CDR3, as DNA: TGTGCCAGCAGGCCGGGACAGCGGAACACTGAAGCTTTCTTT. It yields the protein CASRPGQRNTEAFF.

J is TRBJ1-4 and V is TRBV5-1, with 7 bases lining up with TRBD1. This CDR3 is built from 15 residues. Per germline, CDR1 SGHRS and CDR2 YFSETQ. Germline trimming cut 2 bases from V and 7 bases from J; bases unmatched to any gene: 8. CDR3 protein: CASSFSAGGGEKLFF. CDR3 sequence (DNA): TGCGCCAGCAGCTTCTCGGCAGGGGGTGGTGAAAAACTGTTTTTT.

This clone has a single count. The rearrangement uses TRBV7-6 and TRBJ2-1; D is tentatively TRBD1 or TRBD2 (6 bases each). This CDR3 comprises 17 residues. V lost 5 bases, J lost 4 bases, and 21 bases lay in between. Germline CDR1 SGHVS, CDR2 FNYEAQ. DNA of the CDR3: TGTGCCAGCAGCCCCCAAGGAGGGGGTATGGCATACAATGAGCAGTTCTTC. This codes for CASSPQGGGMAYNEQFF.

V and J are TRBV5-4 and TRBJ2-7; TRBD1 matches at 8 bases. Trimming took 4 bases from V and 4 from J; bases not matched to a gene: 4. The germline V gene encodes CDR1 SGHNT and CDR2 YYREEE (reference sequence). The CDR3 spans 13 residues. CDR3 sequence reads: CASSARQGYEQYF. In DNA form, the CDR3 reads TGTGCCAGCAGCGCCCGACAGGGGTACGAGCAGTACTTC.